The 25 T cell receptor beta chains in this list originate from one sample, sequenced in a study of T-cell reconstitution after alpha-beta-depleted transplantation in children. TCRbeta library preparation incorporated unique molecular identifiers. TCRdb re-derived calls from the PCR reads in MiXCR, one entry per CDR3 protein. This table has some 220,000 distinct CDR3 sequences, roughly a tenth appearing once. Material: PBMCs, obtained before TCRalphabeta/CD19-depleted stem cell transplant. These TCRs come from a child under two years old with acute myeloid leukemia, due to receive a stem cell transplant.

This clonotype was counted at least ten times. CDR3 residues: CSARVRGQDPSNYGYTF. The DNA of the CDR3 is TGCAGTGCTAGAGTCCGAGGACAGGATCCTTCTAACTATGGCTACACCTTC. The chain recombines TRBV20-1 with TRBJ1-2; 7 positions match TRBD1. Germline V gives CDR1 DFQATT, CDR2 SNEGSKA (reference sequence). Trimming at V came to 1 base and at J to 0 bases, leaving 11 bases not matched to a gene. The CDR3 sequence is 17 residues long.

This clonotype has a count of ten or more. V and J are TRBV7-2 and TRBJ2-1, with D perhaps being TRBD1 or TRBD2 (5 bases each). CDR1 is SGHTA and CDR2 is FQGNSA in the germline V gene. The V end lost 2 bases, the J end lost 3 bases, and 14 bases lay between the germline ends. The CDR3 is made up of 16 amino acids. This CDR3 is CASSLLSGRVYNEQFF. The CDR3 coding sequence is TGTGCCAGCAGCTTATTATCGGGACGGGTCTACAATGAGCAGTTCTTC.

The chain has TRBV6-2 or TRBV6-3 and TRBJ2-5, with D possibly matching TRBD1 (6 bases). The CDR3 sequence is 13 residues long. V lost 6 bases to trimming and J lost 2 bases, with 10 bases between them. From germline, CDR1 is MNHEY and CDR2 SVGEGT. The CDR3 sequence is CASSHRAQETQYF. The CDR3 bases are TGTGCCAGCAGCCACAGGGCTCAAGAGACCCAGTACTTC.

This chain joins TRBV20-1 and TRBJ2-7; 8 nucleotides match TRBD2. The germline V gene encodes CDR1 DFQATT and CDR2 SNEGSKA (reference sequence). The CDR3 is 14 residues long. With 0 bases clipped from V and 5 bases from J, the junction kept 6 bases outside the gene matches. The CDR3 nucleotides read TGCAGTGCTAGAGATGGACGGGAGGGCCACGAGCAGTACTTC. The encoded protein is CSARDGREGHEQYF.

This clonotype has ten or more counts. The rearrangement uses TRBV7-2 and TRBJ2-1; D ambiguous. V was trimmed by 3 bases and J by 8 bases, leaving 14 bases between them. Per germline, CDR1 SGHTA and CDR2 FQGNSA. CDR3 size: 14 residues. The CDR3 sequence: CASSFLAGGDEQFF. The CDR3 nucleotides read TGTGCCAGCAGCTTCCTGGCAGGCGGCGATGAGCAGTTCTTC.

Comments on this clonotype: A much bigger clone sits one base away, suggesting this may be a read error. This chain connects TRBV20-1 to TRBJ2-7, with D tentatively TRBD2 (5 bases). Germline V CDR1 and CDR2: DFQATT, SNEGSKA (reference sequence). The CDR3 is 12 amino acids. The CDR3 DNA reads as TGCAGTACTAGAAAGGATAGCTACGAGCAGTACTTC. Translated: CSTRKDSYEQYF.

This clonotype was seen repeatedly, ten times or more. The chain links TRBV20-1 to TRBJ2-3, with 10 bases identical to TRBD2. The length of the CDR3 is 17 residues. V was pared by 5 bases and J by 5 bases, with 16 bases of the junction left unmatched. The germline CDR1 and CDR2 sequences are DFQATT and SNEGSKA (reference sequence). The CDR3 region has the DNA TGCAGTGCTCCCTCCTCTAAAGCGGGGGGGCCGATAGATACGCAGTATTTT. Translating gives CSAPSSKAGGPIDTQYF.

This clonotype was picked up many times. V and J are TRBV2 and TRBJ2-4, with D perhaps TRBD2 (5 bases). This CDR3 has 16 residues. V shed 6 bases and J shed 0 bases, with 15 bases lying between them. Germline V lookup: CDR1 SNHLY, CDR2 FYNNEI. CDR3 residues: CASRASLSLAKNIQYF. The DNA of the CDR3 is TGTGCCAGCAGGGCTAGCCTTTCGCTAGCCAAAAACATTCAGTACTTC.

This clonotype occurred a few times. This chain uses TRBV30 with TRBJ1-2; 7 bases fit TRBD1. Losses at the gene ends were 0 bases for V and 3 bases for J; bases not matched to a gene: 4. The CDR3 is 14 residues long. CDR1 and CDR2 from the germline V gene are GTSNPN and SVGIG (reference sequence). CDR3 protein: CAWSVARGDYGYTF. The CDR3 DNA is TGTGCCTGGAGTGTGGCCAGGGGGGACTATGGCTACACCTTC.

This clonotype was observed many times. The chain is built from TRBV10-3 and TRBJ2-2; D unclear. The germline V gene has CDR1 ENHRY and CDR2 SYGVKD. This CDR3 has 12 amino acids. V lost 2 bases, J lost 5 bases, and 3 bases lay in between. The CDR3 nucleotides are TGTGCCATCAGTGAGGGTACCGGGGAGCTGTTTTTT. This codes for CAISEGTGELFF.

In its sample, this clonotype was seen many times. The chain combines TRBV29-1 with TRBJ1-2; D might be TRBD1 (5 bases). Germline V gene lookup returns CDR1 SQVTM and CDR2 ANQGSEA. Deletions cut 5 bases from V and 11 bases from J, with 15 bases between. CDR3 length equals 11 residues. The CDR3 protein is CSVQGQVNYTF. In nucleotides, the CDR3 is TGCAGCGTTCAGGGCCAGGTCAATTACACCTTC.

This clonotype appeared once. A much larger clone lies one base from this, so it may be a read error. The chain links TRBV20-1 to TRBJ2-1; 14 bases line up with TRBD2. This CDR3 is 14 amino acids long. Losses at the gene ends were 3 bases for V and 11 bases for J; bases not matched to a gene: 6. The germline V gene encodes CDR1 DFQATT and CDR2 SNEGSKA (reference sequence). The DNA of the CDR3 is TGCAGTGCTAGTGGGACTAGCGGGAGAAATCAGCAGTTCTTC. Translated, it gives CSASGTSGRNQQFF.

This clonotype was seen ten or more times. V and J are TRBV20-1 and TRBJ2-1; possibly TRBD2 for D (6 bases). This CDR3 region has 16 residues. CDR1 and CDR2 (germline): DFQATT, SNEGSKA (reference sequence). The ends were cut back, 4 bases at V and 12 bases at J, with 28 bases in the middle. CDR3 sequence reads: CSAMRLRRDLGLGQFF. As DNA, the CDR3 is TGCAGTGCTATGAGACTCAGGCGGGACTTGGGCCTGGGGCAGTTCTTC.

This clonotype was detected many times. V gene TRBV7-9 combines with J gene TRBJ2-7; D not resolved. CDR1 and CDR2 from the germline V gene are SEHNR and FQNEAQ (reference sequence). The V end was cut by 5 bases, the J end by 0 bases, with 20 bases between. This CDR3 has 17 residues. CDR3 residues: CASSPNQPAASSYEQYF. CDR3 nucleotides: TGTGCCAGCAGCCCAAATCAACCCGCGGCTAGCTCCTACGAGCAGTACTTC.

This clonotype was found many times. This chain joins TRBV18 and TRBJ2-3; 7 nucleotides agree with TRBD1. Losses at the gene ends were 6 bases for V and 4 bases for J; bases not matched to a gene: 7. There are 14 residues in the CDR3. Looked up from germline, CDR1 is KGHSH and CDR2 is LQKENI. The CDR3 protein is CASSSTGRADTQYF. In nucleotides, the CDR3 is TGTGCCAGCTCTTCGACAGGGAGAGCAGATACGCAGTATTTT. The whole variable domain, remainder taken from reference TRBV18 and TRBJ2-3, is NAGVMQNPRHLVRRRGQEARLRCSPMKGHSHVYWYRQLPEEGLKFMVYLQKENIIDESGMPKERFSAEFPKEGPSILRIQQVVRGDSAAYFCASSSTGRADTQYFGPGTRLTVL.

The sample holds many counts of this clonotype. This sequence joins TRBV7-9 and TRBJ2-3; D uncertain. Germline V gene lookup returns CDR1 SEHNR and CDR2 FQNEAQ (reference sequence). V was cut by 1 base and J by 0 bases, with 5 bases left in between. The CDR3 length is 14 residues. The CDR3 nucleotides read TGTGCCAGCAGCTTAGTTGGGAGCACAGATACGCAGTATTTT. As protein: CASSLVGSTDTQYF.

This clonotype was seen ten or more times. This chain links TRBV18 with TRBJ2-3; no reliable D call. In germline, CDR1 is KGHSH, CDR2 LQKENI. The V end was cut by 0 bases, the J end by 3 bases, with 1 base between. This CDR3 has 12 residues. CDR3 amino acids: CASSPPTDTQYF. The CDR3 DNA is TGTGCCAGCTCACCACCGACAGATACGCAGTATTTT.

Worth noting for this clonotype: Given a much more abundant clone one base away, this may be a read error. The rearrangement links TRBV5-6 to TRBJ1-6, with D perhaps matching TRBD1 (5 bases). From germline, CDR1 is SGHDT and CDR2 YYEEEE. The CDR3 loop spans 15 amino acids. With 2 bases removed from V and 10 bases from J, the gap between germline ends came to 16 bases. CDR3 nucleotide sequence: TGTGCCAGCAGCTTTTGTCGGGGCGTGAGGTCACCCCTCCACTTT. Translated: CASSFCRGVRSPLHF.

Many counts were recorded for this clonotype. The J gene is TRBJ1-1, the V gene TRBV7-2; D not resolved. CDR1 SGHTA and CDR2 FQGNSA come from the germline V gene. The CDR3 sequence is 14 residues long. V dropped 7 bases and J dropped 5 bases, with 17 bases sitting between them. CDR3 sequence: CASTSPTGWTEAFF. In DNA form, the CDR3 reads TGTGCCAGCACCTCCCCGACGGGATGGACTGAAGCTTTCTTT.

Regarding this clonotype: A much larger clone lies one base from this, so it may be a read error. The chain couples TRBV7-9 to TRBJ1-3; D is ambiguous. The length of the CDR3 is 13 residues. Germline V gives CDR1 SEHNR, CDR2 FQNEAQ (reference sequence). Trimming cost V 5 bases and J 5 bases, with 10 bases left between them. The chain's CDR3 is CASSRSRRNTIYF. CDR3 coding DNA: TGTGCCAGCAGCCGATCACGGAGAAACACCATATATTTT.

This clonotype has ten or more counts. The chain uses TRBV5-1 and TRBJ2-3; 7 bases fit TRBD2. The trim removed 4 bases at V and 0 bases at J, leaving 8 bases unmatched. This CDR3 has 16 amino acids. From germline, CDR1 is SGHRS and CDR2 YFSETQ. The CDR3 here is CASSVGRASSTDTQYF. CDR3 coding DNA: TGCGCCAGCAGCGTTGGGAGGGCGTCTAGCACAGATACGCAGTATTTT.

The chain combines TRBV6-6 with TRBJ2-7; 13 bases are shared with TRBD2. The CDR3 covers 15 residues. Per germline, CDR1 MNHNY and CDR2 SVGAGI (reference sequence). V dropped 4 bases and J dropped 6; count of bases not matched to a gene: 6. This CDR3 is CASSSPTSGRLEQYF. The CDR3 DNA is TGTGCCAGCAGTTCCCCGACTAGCGGGAGGCTCGAGCAGTACTTC.

This clonotype was recorded many times. This chain joins TRBV20-1 and TRBJ2-7; D is uncertain. The germline V gene encodes CDR1 DFQATT and CDR2 SNEGSKA (reference sequence). The CDR3 spans 11 residues. The V end was cut by 0 bases, the J end by 9 bases, with 9 bases between. The CDR3 protein is CSARDQTVQYF. Here the CDR3 DNA reads TGCAGTGCTAGAGACCAAACGGTGCAGTACTTC.

This clonotype was observed many times. The J gene is TRBJ1-5, the V gene TRBV7-2; D is undetermined. With 0 bases removed from V and 2 bases from J, the gap between germline ends came to 11 bases. The germline V gene encodes CDR1 SGHTA and CDR2 FQGNSA. The CDR3 extends over 16 amino acids. The CDR3 DNA reads as TGTGCCAGCAGCTTAGCCCCCCCTTTTGGCAATCAGCCCCAGCATTTT. Its protein is CASSLAPPFGNQPQHF.

This clonotype occurred many times. The chain uses TRBV9 and TRBJ2-1; D is undetermined. Germline values: CDR1 SGDLS, CDR2 YYNGEE. V lost 0 bases, J lost 0 bases, and 7 bases lay in between. The CDR3 is made up of 15 amino acids. The CDR3 region is CASSVDAFSYNEQFF. The CDR3 coding sequence is TGTGCCAGCAGCGTAGACGCCTTCTCCTACAATGAGCAGTTCTTC.